This T cell receptor beta chain was recorded in a study of blood T cells in healthy people across ages. Every donor gave 7.5 to 10 milliliters of peripheral blood. Total RNA was isolated from each sample in quantities of at least 5.5 micrograms. Findings of the study overall: The lack of PBMC sorting stopped any conclusive naive versus antigen-experienced comparison.

This clonotype has just a few counts. What it recognizes is unknown. It was with a sample-barcoded 5' primer and a J-beta primer mix that a second PCR of about 7 to 12 cycles was run. TCRdb analysed the 5' RACE reads with MiXCR anew, one entry per CDR3 protein. The repertoire holds over 1,300,000 distinct CDR3 sequences, roughly 64% seen once, with over 5.5% in the top ten. Germline CDR1 SGHDT, CDR2 YYEEEE. The J segment lost 5 bases and the V segment lost 3 bases, leaving 2 bases of the junction unmatched. The CDR3 length is 15 residues. The V call is TRBV5-6, the J call TRBJ2-1; the match to TRBD2 covers 13 bases. The material sequenced was blood. The sequence was collected from a man between 18 and 29 years old in good health. The CDR3: CASSSTSGGNNEQFF. As DNA, the CDR3 is TGTGCCAGCAGCTCGACTAGCGGGGGGAACAATGAGCAGTTCTTC.